The 11 T cell receptor beta chains below all came from one sample that was sequenced in a study of blood T cell repertoires in COVID-19 (dated by TCRdb to 2018 to 2020). The library relied on the immunoSEQ multiplex PCR assay. This immuneACCESS table, as held by TCRdb, lists in-frame sequences with V and J called but not all clones. Of the missing ones, under half trace to an unresolved V gene in checked studies; the others have no known cause. This sample is represented by about 140,000 clones; around 81% of them were singletons. The ten most abundant clones make up roughly 8% of the sample. Sequencing was done on a sample of peripheral blood. The receptor set was obtained from a human donor in a cohort sampled during active COVID-19.

The chain joins TRBV6-5 to TRBJ1-2, with D unresolved. The CDR3 extends over 12 amino acids. V was shortened by 0 bases and J by 14 bases, with 13 bases between the two germline ends. Per the germline V gene, CDR1 is MNHEY and CDR2 is SVGAGI. The chain's CDR3 is CASSYSGFPETF. DNA of the CDR3: TGTGCCAGCAGTTACTCCGGATTTCCGGAGACCTTC.

This sequence joins TRBV7-3 and TRBJ2-3, with D possibly TRBD2 on 5 matching bases. This CDR3 is 15 amino acids long. In germline, CDR1 is SGHTA, CDR2 FQGTGA. V lost 5 bases to trimming and J lost 3 bases, with 15 bases between them. The CDR3 is CASSAVSSKTDTQYF. The CDR3 coding sequence is TGTGCCAGCAGCGCCGTGTCTAGCAAGACAGATACGCAGTATTTT. Full variable domain (rest looked up from reference TRBV7-3 and TRBJ2-3): GAGVSQTPSNKVTEKGKYVELRCDPISGHTALYWYRQSLGQGPEFLIYFQGTGAADDSGLPNDRFFAVRPEGSVSTLKIQRTERGDSAVYLCASSAVSSKTDTQYFGPGTRLTVL.

The genes are TRBV19 and TRBJ2-3; TRBD2 matches at 8 bases. The CDR3 sequence is 17 residues long. Germline CDR1 and CDR2: LNHDA and SQIVND (reference sequence). V shed 2 bases and J 0 bases; nucleotides not matched to a gene: 7. CDR3 in amino acids: CASSIREAGVSTDTQYF. The CDR3, as DNA: TGTGCCAGTAGTATAAGGGAAGCGGGGGTAAGCACAGATACGCAGTATTTT.

This sequence joins TRBV24-1 and TRBJ2-5; D is perhaps TRBD2 (6 bases). This CDR3 has 14 amino acids. In germline, CDR1 is KGHDR, CDR2 SFDVKD. Deletions cut 3 bases from V and 5 bases from J, with 12 bases between. The CDR3 coding sequence is TGTGCCACCAGTGATATCAGGGACTCGGAGACCCAGTACTTC. It yields the protein CATSDIRDSETQYF.

This chain joins TRBV6-1 and TRBJ1-3; weak D call: TRBD1 (5 bases). V lost 1 base, J lost 6 bases, and 10 bases lay in between. The CDR3 length is 14 residues. Germline loops: CDR1 MNHNS, CDR2 SASEGT. The CDR3 region is CASSEGGVTNTIYF. CDR3 DNA: TGTGCCAGCAGTGAAGGGGGGGTCACAAACACCATATATTTT.

Here the CDR3 reads CASSPGTRADPGNTIYF. As DNA, the CDR3 is TGTGCCAGCAGCCCCGGGACAAGGGCGGACCCTGGAAACACCATATATTTT. V gene TRBV5-4 combines with J gene TRBJ1-3, with a weak D call TRBD1 (6 bases). Germline assignment: CDR1 SGHNT and CDR2 YYREEE (reference sequence). CDR3 length: 17 residues. V shed 4 bases and J shed 2 bases, with 19 bases lying between them.

The chain has TRBV3-1 (or the pseudogene TRBV3-2) and TRBJ1-2, with no clear D. This CDR3 contains 20 residues. Per germline, CDR1 LGHDT and CDR2 YNNKEL (reference sequence). Trimming cost V 0 bases and J 2 bases, with 25 bases left between them. The CDR3 nucleotides are TGTGCCAGCAGCCAAGATTTGGTTCGAATCCGGGGAGCCGGAAACTATGGCTACACCTTC. Encoded protein: CASSQDLVRIRGAGNYGYTF.

This clone came up a few times. The rearrangement links TRBV3-1 (or the pseudogene TRBV3-2) to TRBJ2-5; D is possibly TRBD1 (6 bases). Trimming removed 7 bases from V and 5 bases from J, with 17 bases in between. The CDR3 length is 14 residues. From germline, CDR1 is LGHDT and CDR2 YNNKEL (reference sequence). CDR3 in amino acids: CASTEGGFAETQYF. CDR3 sequence (DNA): TGTGCCAGCACCGAAGGGGGATTTGCGGAGACCCAGTACTTC.

The chain employs TRBV10-3 and TRBJ2-6; tentatively, D is TRBD1 (6 bases). Per the germline V gene, CDR1 is ENHRY and CDR2 is SYGVKD. This CDR3 has 18 residues. Between the trimmed V and J ends, which lost 10 bases and 0 bases, there was a span of 22 bases. CDR3 sequence reads: CATTLRAGDTSGANVLTF. CDR3 DNA sequence: TGTGCCACTACCTTGAGGGCAGGGGACACCTCTGGGGCCAACGTCCTGACTTTC.

In the case of this clone: A much larger clone is a single base away; this may be a read error. The same CDR3 is also encoded by other DNA sequences in this sample. CDR3 sequence (DNA): TGTGCTAGCAGTCAAACTCATACTAGGGAGACCCAGTACTTC. Protein product: CASSQTHTRETQYF. V gene TRBV4-2 combines with J gene TRBJ2-5, with D maybe TRBD2 (5 bases). Germline V gene sequence: CDR1 LGHNA, CDR2 YNFKEQ. This CDR3 region has 14 residues.

This chain links TRBV10-3 with TRBJ1-4; TRBD1 might be the D (5 bases). Germline lookup yields CDR1 ENHRY and CDR2 SYGVKD. V lost 6 bases, J lost 5 bases, and 10 bases lay in between. The CDR3 is made up of 13 amino acids. The CDR3 DNA reads TGTGCCATCAGGGGGGGACCGAATGAAAAACTGTTTTTT. This codes for CAIRGGPNEKLFF.